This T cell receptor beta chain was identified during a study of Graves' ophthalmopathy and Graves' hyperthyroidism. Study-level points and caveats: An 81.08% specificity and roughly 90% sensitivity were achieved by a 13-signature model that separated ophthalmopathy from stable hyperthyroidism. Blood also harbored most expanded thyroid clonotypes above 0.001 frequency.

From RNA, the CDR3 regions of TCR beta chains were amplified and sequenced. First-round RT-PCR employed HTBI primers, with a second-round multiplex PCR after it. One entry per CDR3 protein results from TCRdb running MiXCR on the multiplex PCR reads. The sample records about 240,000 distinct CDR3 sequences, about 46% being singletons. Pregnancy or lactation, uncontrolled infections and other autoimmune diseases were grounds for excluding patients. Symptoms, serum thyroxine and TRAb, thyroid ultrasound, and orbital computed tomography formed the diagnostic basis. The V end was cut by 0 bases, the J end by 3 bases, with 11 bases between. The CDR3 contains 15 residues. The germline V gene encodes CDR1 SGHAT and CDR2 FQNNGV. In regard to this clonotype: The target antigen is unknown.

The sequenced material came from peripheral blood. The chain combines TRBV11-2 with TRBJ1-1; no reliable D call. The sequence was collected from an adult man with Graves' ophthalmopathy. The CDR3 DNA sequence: TGTGCCAGCAGCTTAGAAACCGGTGTTGACACTGAAGCTTTCTTT. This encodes CASSLETGVDTEAFF.